The clone carrying this T cell receptor (beta chain) appeared a single time. One end of the junction is discordant with germline, which a read error may explain. The data were obtained in a study of CD8+CD57+ T cells in acquired aplastic anemia. Genomic DNA templated the TCR beta VDJ and CDR3 profiling. MiXCR, applied by TCRdb to the reads, yields one record per CDR3 protein. The table has 90,000 to 150,000 distinct CDR3 sequences, 55% to 60% seen once. Germline loops: CDR1 DFQATT, CDR2 SNEGSKA (reference sequence). This CDR3 has 13 amino acids. All sequencing subjects had displayed CD8+CD57+ cell expansion on flow cytometry. Among the patients, all had severe acquired aplastic anemia.

This TCR was recovered from a human donor with aplastic anemia. This chain links TRBV20-1 with TRBJ1-1, with D maybe TRBD1 (5 bases). The sample taken for sequencing was sorted CD4+, CD8+, or CD8+CD57+ T cells (not recorded which) from PBMCs. CDR3 sequence reads: CSDRGGGDTEASF. CDR3 nucleotide sequence: TGCAGTGATAGGGGCGGGGGAGATACTGAAGCTTCCTTT.